The clone carrying this TCR beta chain has a handful of counts. The antigen is unknown. The CDR3 runs 14 residues. The germline V gene encodes CDR1 MNHEY and CDR2 SMNVEV (reference sequence). The germline V and J ends were trimmed by 3 bases and 2 bases, with 10 bases remaining between them. During its preparation, the TCRbeta library received unique molecular identifiers. Using its own MiXCR run on the PCR reads, TCRdb lists one record per CDR3 protein. There are 450,000 to 550,000 distinct CDR3 sequences in the sample; approximately 10% occur only once, and around 15% lies in the top ten. The sample originates from a study of T-cell reconstitution after alpha-beta-depleted transplantation in children. Regarding the study as a whole: At the one-year point after transplant, T-cell counts and TCRbeta diversity were found to come mostly from T cells that had been newly produced.

The sample in question was PBMCs, mostly from graft donor cells, obtained 180 days after TCRalphabeta/CD19-depleted stem cell transplant. The TCR originated in a female patient between 2 and 15 years old who had a stem cell transplant for aplastic anemia, so the T cells may come from the graft donor. The chain has TRBV27 and TRBJ1-1; D is unresolved. The CDR3 nucleotides read TGTGCCAGCAGTTTTCGGGAGCGAAACACTGAAGCTTTCTTT. Translated, it gives CASSFRERNTEAFF.